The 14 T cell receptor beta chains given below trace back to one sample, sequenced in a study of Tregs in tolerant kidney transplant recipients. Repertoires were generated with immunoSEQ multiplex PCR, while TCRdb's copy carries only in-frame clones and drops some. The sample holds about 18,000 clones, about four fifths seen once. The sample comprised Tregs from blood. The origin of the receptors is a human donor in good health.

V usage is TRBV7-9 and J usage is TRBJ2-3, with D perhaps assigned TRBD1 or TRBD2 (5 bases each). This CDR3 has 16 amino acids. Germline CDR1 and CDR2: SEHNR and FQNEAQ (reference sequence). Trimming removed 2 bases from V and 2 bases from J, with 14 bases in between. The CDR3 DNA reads TGTGCCAGCAGCTTAACGGGGCGAGGATTCACAGATACGCAGTATTTT. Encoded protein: CASSLTGRGFTDTQYF. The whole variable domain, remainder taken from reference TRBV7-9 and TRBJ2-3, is DTGVSQNPRHKITKRGQNVTFRCDPISEHNRLYWYRQTLGQGPEFLTYFQNEAQLEKSRLLSDRFSAERPKGSFSTLEIQRTEQGDSAMYLCASSLTGRGFTDTQYFGPGTRLTVL.

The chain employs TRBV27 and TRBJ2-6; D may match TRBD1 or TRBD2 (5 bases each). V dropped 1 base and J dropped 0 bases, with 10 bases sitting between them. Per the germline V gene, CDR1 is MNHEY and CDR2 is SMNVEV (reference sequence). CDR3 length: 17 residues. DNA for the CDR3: TGTGCCAGCAGTTTATTGGGGGTGGGCTCTGGGGCCAACGTCCTGACTTTC. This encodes CASSLLGVGSGANVLTF.

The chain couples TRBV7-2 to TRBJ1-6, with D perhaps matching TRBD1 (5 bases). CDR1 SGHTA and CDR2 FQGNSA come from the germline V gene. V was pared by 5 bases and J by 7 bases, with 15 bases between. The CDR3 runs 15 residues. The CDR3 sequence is CASSPRGGGNSPLHF. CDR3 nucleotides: TGTGCCAGCAGCCCCCGGGGGGGAGGCAATTCACCCCTCCACTTT.

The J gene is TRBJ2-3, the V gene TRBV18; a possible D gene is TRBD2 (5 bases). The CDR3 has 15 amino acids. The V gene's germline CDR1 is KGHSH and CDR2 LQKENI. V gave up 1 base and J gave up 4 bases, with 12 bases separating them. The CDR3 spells CASSPRAEGPDTQYF. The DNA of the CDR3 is TGTGCCAGCTCACCACGAGCCGAGGGTCCAGATACGCAGTATTTT.

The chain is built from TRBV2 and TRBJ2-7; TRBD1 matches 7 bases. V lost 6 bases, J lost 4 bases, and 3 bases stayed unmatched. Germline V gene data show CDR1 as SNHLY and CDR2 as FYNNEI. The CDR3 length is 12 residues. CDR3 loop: CASREGQYEQYF. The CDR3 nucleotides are TGTGCCAGCAGAGAGGGACAGTACGAGCAGTACTTC. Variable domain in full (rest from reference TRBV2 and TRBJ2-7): EPEVTQTPSHQVTQMGQEVILRCVPISNHLYFYWYRQILGQKVEFLVSFYNNEISEKSEIFDDQFSVERPDGSNFTLKIRSTKLEDSAMYFCASREGQYEQYFGPGTRLTVT.

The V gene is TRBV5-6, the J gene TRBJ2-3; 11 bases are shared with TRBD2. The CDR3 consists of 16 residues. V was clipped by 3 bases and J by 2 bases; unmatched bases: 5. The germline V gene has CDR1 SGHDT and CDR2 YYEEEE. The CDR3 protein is CASSSGLADFTDTQYF. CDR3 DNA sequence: TGTGCCAGCAGCTCGGGACTAGCGGACTTCACAGATACGCAGTATTTT.

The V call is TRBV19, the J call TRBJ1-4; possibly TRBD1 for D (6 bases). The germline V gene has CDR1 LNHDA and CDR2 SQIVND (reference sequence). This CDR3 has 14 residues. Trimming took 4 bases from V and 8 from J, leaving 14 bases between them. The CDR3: CASSRPDSREKLFF. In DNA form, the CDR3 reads TGTGCCAGTAGTAGACCGGACAGTAGGGAAAAACTGTTTTTT.

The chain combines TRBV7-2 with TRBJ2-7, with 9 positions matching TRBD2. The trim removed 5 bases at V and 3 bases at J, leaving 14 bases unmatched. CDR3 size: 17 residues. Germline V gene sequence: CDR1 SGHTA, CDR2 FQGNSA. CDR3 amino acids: CASSQPSGLSGSYEQYF. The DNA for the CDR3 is TGTGCCAGCAGCCAACCCTCGGGACTTAGCGGGAGCTACGAGCAGTACTTC.

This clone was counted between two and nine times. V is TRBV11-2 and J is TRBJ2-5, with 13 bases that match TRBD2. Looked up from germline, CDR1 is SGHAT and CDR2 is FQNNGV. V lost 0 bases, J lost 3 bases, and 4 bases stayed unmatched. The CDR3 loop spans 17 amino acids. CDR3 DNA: TGTGCCAGCAGCTTAGATTCGGGACTAGCGGGGAAAGAGACCCAGTACTTC. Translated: CASSLDSGLAGKETQYF.

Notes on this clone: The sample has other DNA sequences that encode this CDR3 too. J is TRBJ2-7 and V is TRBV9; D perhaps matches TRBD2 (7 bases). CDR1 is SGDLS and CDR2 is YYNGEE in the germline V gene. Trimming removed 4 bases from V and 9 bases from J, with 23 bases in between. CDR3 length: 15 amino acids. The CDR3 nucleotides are TGTGCCAGCAGCCCCGGGGAAGGGGGGGTGCTGGGGCAGTACTTC. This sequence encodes CASSPGEGGVLGQYF.

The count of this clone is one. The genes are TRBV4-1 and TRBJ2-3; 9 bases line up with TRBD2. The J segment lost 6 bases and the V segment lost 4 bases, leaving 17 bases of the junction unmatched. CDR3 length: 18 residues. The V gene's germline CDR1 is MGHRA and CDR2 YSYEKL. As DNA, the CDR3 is TGCGCCAGCAGCCCTGGGGGCTTTTCGGGACTAGCAGGCGATACGCAGTATTTT. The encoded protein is CASSPGGFSGLAGDTQYF.

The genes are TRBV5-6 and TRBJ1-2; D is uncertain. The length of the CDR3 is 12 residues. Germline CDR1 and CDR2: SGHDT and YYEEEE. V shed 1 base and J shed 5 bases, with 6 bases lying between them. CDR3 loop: CASSLRFYGYTF. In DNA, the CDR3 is TGTGCCAGCAGCTTGAGGTTTTATGGCTACACCTTC.

CDR3 region: CASRDRSYEQYF. The CDR3 nucleotides read TGTGCCAGCAGGGACAGGTCCTACGAGCAGTACTTC. V and J are TRBV25-1 and TRBJ2-7; 7 bases align to TRBD1. The CDR3 has 12 residues. Trimming took 6 bases from V and 1 from J; bases not matched to a gene: 0. Germline assignment: CDR1 MGHDK and CDR2 SYGVNS.

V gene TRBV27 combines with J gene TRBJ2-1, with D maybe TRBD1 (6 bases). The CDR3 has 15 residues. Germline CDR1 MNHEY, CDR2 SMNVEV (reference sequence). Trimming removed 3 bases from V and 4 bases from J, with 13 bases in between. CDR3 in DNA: TGTGCCAGCAGTTTGGGGACACCGAAATACAATGAGCAGTTCTTC. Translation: CASSLGTPKYNEQFF.